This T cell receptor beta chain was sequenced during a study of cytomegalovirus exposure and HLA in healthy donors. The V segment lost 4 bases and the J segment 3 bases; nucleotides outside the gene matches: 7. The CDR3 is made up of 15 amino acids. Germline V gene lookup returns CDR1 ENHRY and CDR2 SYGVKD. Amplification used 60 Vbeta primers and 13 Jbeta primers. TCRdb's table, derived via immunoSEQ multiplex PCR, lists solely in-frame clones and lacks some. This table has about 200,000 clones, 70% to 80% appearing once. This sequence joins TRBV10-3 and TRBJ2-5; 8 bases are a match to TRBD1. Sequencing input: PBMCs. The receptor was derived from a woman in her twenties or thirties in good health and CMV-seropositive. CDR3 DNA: TGTGCCATCAGTGGCGGGGACAGGACTAAAGAGACCCAGTACTTC. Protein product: CAISGGDRTKETQYF.